The clone carrying this TCR beta chain showed up just a few times. Antigen: not known. This specimen comes from a study of beta chain features in type 1 diabetes. Whole-study findings and limits: People with Type 1 diabetes carried modestly yet significantly shorter TCRB CDR3s in all four CD4+ subsets. At VDJ recombination sites, type 1 diabetes patients had fewer insertions and more deleted nucleotides. The study found that naive, central memory and Treg TCRB repertoires appeared more similar in patients than in healthy donors.

The study reverse transcribed the entire isolated RNA, so it sequenced expressed TCRB transcripts. Libraries were prepared by immunoSEQ multiplex PCR; TCRdb keeps only in-frame clonotypes and omits some of them. The profile shows 160,000 or so clones, about 10% of them singletons. Purity of each sorted population was above 98%. This sequence was found in a woman under 40 with type 1 diabetes. Sequenced input: central memory CD4+ T cells from blood.

CDR3 nucleotide sequence: TGTGCCAGCAGTTATGGACAGGTCGGTCAGCCCCAGCATTTT. Protein: CASSYGQVGQPQHF. J is TRBJ1-5 and V is TRBV6-6; 7 bases agree with TRBD1. After removal of 3 bases from V and 6 bases from J, the junction contained 5 bases not matched to a gene. Germline assignment: CDR1 MNHNY and CDR2 SVGAGI (reference sequence). This CDR3 has 14 amino acids.